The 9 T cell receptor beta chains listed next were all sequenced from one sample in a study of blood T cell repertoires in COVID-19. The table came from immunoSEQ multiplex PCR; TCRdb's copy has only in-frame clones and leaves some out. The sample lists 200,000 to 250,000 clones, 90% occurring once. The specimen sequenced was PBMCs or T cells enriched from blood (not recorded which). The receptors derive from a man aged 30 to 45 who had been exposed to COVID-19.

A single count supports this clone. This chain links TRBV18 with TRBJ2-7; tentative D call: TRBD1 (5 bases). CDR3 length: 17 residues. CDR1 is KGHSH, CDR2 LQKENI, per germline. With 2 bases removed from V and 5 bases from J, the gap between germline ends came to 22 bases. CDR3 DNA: TGTGCCAGCTCACCATCAAGTTCCCAAACAGGCCTCAACGAGCAGTACTTC. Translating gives CASSPSSSQTGLNEQYF. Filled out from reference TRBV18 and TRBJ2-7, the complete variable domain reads NAGVMQNPRHLVRRRGQEARLRCSPMKGHSHVYWYRQLPEEGLKFMVYLQKENIIDESGMPKERFSAEFPKEGPSILRIQQVVRGDSAAYFCASSPSSSQTGLNEQYFGPGTRLTVT.

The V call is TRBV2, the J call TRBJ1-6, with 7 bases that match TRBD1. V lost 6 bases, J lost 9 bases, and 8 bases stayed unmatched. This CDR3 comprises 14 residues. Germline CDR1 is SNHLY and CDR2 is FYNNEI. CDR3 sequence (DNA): TGTGCCAGCAGGATAAGGGGGCGCGGTTCACCCCTCCACTTT. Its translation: CASRIRGRGSPLHF.

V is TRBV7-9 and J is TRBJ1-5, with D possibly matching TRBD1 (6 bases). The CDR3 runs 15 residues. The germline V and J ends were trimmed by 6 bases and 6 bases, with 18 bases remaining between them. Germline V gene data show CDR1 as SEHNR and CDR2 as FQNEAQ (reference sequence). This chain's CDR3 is CASSPQGQGSQPQHF. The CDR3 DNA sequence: TGTGCCAGCAGTCCTCAGGGGCAAGGGAGTCAGCCCCAGCATTTT.

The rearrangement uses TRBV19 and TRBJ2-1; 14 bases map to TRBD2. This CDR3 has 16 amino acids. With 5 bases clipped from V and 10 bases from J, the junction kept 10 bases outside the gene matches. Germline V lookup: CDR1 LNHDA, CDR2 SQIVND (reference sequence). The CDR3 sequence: CASSPRTSGGIKEQFF. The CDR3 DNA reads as TGTGCCAGTAGTCCCAGGACTAGCGGGGGGATCAAGGAGCAGTTCTTC.

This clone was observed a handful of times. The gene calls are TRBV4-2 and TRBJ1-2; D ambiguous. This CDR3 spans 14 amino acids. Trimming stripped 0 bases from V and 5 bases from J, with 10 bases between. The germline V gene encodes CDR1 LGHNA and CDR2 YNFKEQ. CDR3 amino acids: CASSQDSGGYGYTF. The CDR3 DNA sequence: TGTGCCAGCAGCCAAGACAGCGGCGGATATGGCTACACCTTC.

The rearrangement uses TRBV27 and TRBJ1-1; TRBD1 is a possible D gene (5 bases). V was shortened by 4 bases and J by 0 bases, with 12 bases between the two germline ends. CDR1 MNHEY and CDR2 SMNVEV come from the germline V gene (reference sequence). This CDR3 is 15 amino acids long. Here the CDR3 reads CASSSPRGLNTEAFF. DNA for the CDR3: TGTGCCAGCAGTTCCCCACGGGGGTTGAACACTGAAGCTTTCTTT.

The CDR3 DNA reads as TGTGCCAGCAGCCCAGGGGGGTCTGAAGCTTTCTTT. Amino acid sequence: CASSPGGSEAFF. This rearrangement joins TRBV7-2 to TRBJ1-1, with 7 bases lining up with TRBD1. The V segment lost 5 bases and the J segment 6 bases; nucleotides outside the gene matches: 3. This CDR3 has 12 residues. Germline CDR1 is SGHTA and CDR2 is FQGNSA.

CDR3 sequence: CSASILGAREQGAIETQYF. The CDR3 region has the DNA TGCAGTGCTAGTATTCTGGGGGCTCGCGAACAGGGGGCTATCGAGACCCAGTACTTC. This chain links TRBV20-1 with TRBJ2-5; TRBD1 agrees at 9 bases. CDR1 DFQATT and CDR2 SNEGSKA come from the germline V gene (reference sequence). This CDR3 spans 19 amino acids. Unmatched junction bases numbered 22, after V lost 3 bases and J lost 5 bases.

The CDR3 here is CSVEDTGAGAYNEQFF. The DNA of the CDR3 is TGCAGCGTTGAAGATACGGGAGCGGGGGCCTACAATGAGCAGTTCTTC. The chain links TRBV29-1 to TRBJ2-1; TRBD2 aligns across 8 bases. The CDR3 totals 16 residues. Germline lookup yields CDR1 SQVTM and CDR2 ANQGSEA. Trimming at V came to 0 bases and at J to 2 bases, leaving 6 bases not matched to a gene.